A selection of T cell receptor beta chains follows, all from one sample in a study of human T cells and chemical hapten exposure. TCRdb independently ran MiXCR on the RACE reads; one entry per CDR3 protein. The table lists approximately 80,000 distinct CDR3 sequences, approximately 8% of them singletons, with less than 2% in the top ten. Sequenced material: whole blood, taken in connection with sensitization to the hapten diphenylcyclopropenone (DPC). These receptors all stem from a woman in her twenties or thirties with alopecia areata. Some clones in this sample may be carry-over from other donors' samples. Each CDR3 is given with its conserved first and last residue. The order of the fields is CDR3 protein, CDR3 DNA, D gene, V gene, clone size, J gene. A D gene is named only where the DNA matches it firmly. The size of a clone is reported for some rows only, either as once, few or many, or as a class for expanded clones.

CDR3: CASSLALSGVHEQYF; DNA: TGTGCCAGCAGTTTAGCGCTATCCGGGGTCCACGAGCAGTACTTC; D: NA; V: TRBV12-3/TRBV12-4; size: NA; J: TRBJ2-7
CDR3: CASSHTGAQSYEQYF; DNA: TGTGCCAGCAGCCACACAGGGGCCCAGTCCTACGAGCAGTACTTC; D: TRBD1; V: TRBV7-9; size: many; J: TRBJ2-7
CDR3: CAWSAPGGSGNTIYF; DNA: TGTGCCTGGAGTGCCCCCGGCGGGTCCGGAAACACCATATATTTT; D: NA; V: TRBV30; size: many; J: TRBJ1-3
CDR3: CASAGRDYEQYF; DNA: TGTGCCAGCGCGGGCAGGGATTACGAGCAGTACTTC; D: NA; V: TRBV6-5; size: NA; J: TRBJ2-7
CDR3: CASSHGGPDPEAFF; DNA: TGTGCCAGCAGCCACGGCGGACCGGACCCCGAAGCTTTCTTT; D: NA; V: TRBV3-1; size: few; J: TRBJ1-1
CDR3: CASSRDSTDSRPNYNEQFF; DNA: TGTGCCAGCAGCCGTGATTCGACAGACTCACGCCCTAATTACAATGAGCAGTTCTTC; D: NA; V: TRBV7-8; size: many; J: TRBJ2-1
CDR3: CASSYAENQPQHF; DNA: TGTGCCAGCAGTTATGCGGAGAATCAGCCCCAGCATTTT; D: NA; V: TRBV6-2/TRBV6-3; size: few; J: TRBJ1-5
CDR3: CASSVSYGYTF; DNA: TGTGCCAGCAGTGTCTCCTATGGCTACACCTTC; D: NA; V: TRBV7-2; size: many; J: TRBJ1-2
CDR3: CASSIGSGSFYNSPLHF; DNA: TGTGCCAGTAGTATCGGTTCGGGGAGCTTCTATAATTCACCCCTCCACTTT; D: NA; V: TRBV19; size: few; J: TRBJ1-6
CDR3: CASSFHPTGNTEAFF; DNA: TGTGCCAGCAGTTTCCACCCGACAGGGAACACTGAAGCTTTCTTT; D: NA; V: TRBV12-3/TRBV12-4; size: NA; J: TRBJ1-1
CDR3: CASSGQGVNEQFF; DNA: TGTGCCAGCAGCGGGCAGGGGGTCAATGAGCAGTTCTTC; D: TRBD1; V: TRBV27; size: NA; J: TRBJ2-1
CDR3: CSARDISQGVLAKNIQYF; DNA: TGCAGTGCTAGAGATATAAGTCAGGGAGTTCTAGCCAAAAACATTCAGTACTTC; D: NA; V: TRBV20-1; size: few; J: TRBJ2-4
CDR3: CASSFLLGGDQPQHF; DNA: TGTGCCAGCAGTTTTCTTCTGGGGGGGGATCAGCCCCAGCATTTT; D: NA; V: TRBV12-3/TRBV12-4; size: many; J: TRBJ1-5
CDR3: CASSPSRGGANVLTF; DNA: TGTGCCAGCAGTCCCAGCAGGGGTGGGGCCAACGTCCTGACTTTC; D: NA; V: TRBV12-3/TRBV12-4; size: many; J: TRBJ2-6
CDR3: CASSKGARGTPNYGYTF; DNA: TGTGCCAGCAGCAAAGGAGCTCGGGGCACCCCTAACTATGGCTACACCTTC; D: NA; V: TRBV21-1; size: many; J: TRBJ1-2
CDR3: CASSVDAREAFF; DNA: TGTGCCAGCAGCGTAGATGCAAGGGAAGCTTTCTTT; D: NA; V: TRBV9; size: NA; J: TRBJ1-1
CDR3: CASSLASGGVYNEQFF; DNA: TGTGCCAGCAGCTTGGCAAGCGGGGGAGTGTACAATGAGCAGTTCTTC; D: TRBD2; V: TRBV5-4; size: few; J: TRBJ2-1
CDR3: CASRYRGESYGYTF; DNA: TGTGCCAGCAGATACAGGGGAGAAAGCTATGGCTACACCTTC; D: TRBD1; V: TRBV12-3/TRBV12-4; size: NA; J: TRBJ1-2
CDR3: CSVEGGFIETQYF; DNA: TGCAGCGTTGAAGGGGGTTTTATCGAGACCCAGTACTTC; D: NA; V: TRBV29-1; size: few; J: TRBJ2-5
CDR3: CASGRTAGYNSPLHF; DNA: TGTGCTAGTGGTCGGACAGCCGGCTATAATTCACCCCTCCACTTT; D: NA; V: TRBV12-5; size: NA; J: TRBJ1-6
CDR3: CATSGRGGYEQYF; DNA: TGTGCCACCAGCGGCCGGGGGGGCTACGAGCAGTACTTC; D: TRBD2; V: TRBV15; size: many; J: TRBJ2-7
CDR3: CASSRRLAGRYNEQFF; DNA: TGTGCCAGCAGCCGCAGACTAGCGGGCCGATACAATGAGCAGTTCTTC; D: TRBD2; V: TRBV6-5; size: many; J: TRBJ2-1
CDR3: CASSSRQGSSYEQYF; DNA: TGTGCCAGCAGTTCGAGACAGGGTTCCTCCTACGAGCAGTACTTC; D: TRBD1; V: TRBV12-3/TRBV12-4; size: many; J: TRBJ2-7
CDR3: CASSLEAGPSQPQHF; DNA: TGTGCCAGCAGCTTAGAAGCAGGGCCAAGCCAGCCCCAGCATTTT; D: NA; V: TRBV5-6; size: few; J: TRBJ1-5
CDR3: CASRGTSQETQYF; DNA: TGTGCCAGCAGAGGGACGTCACAAGAGACCCAGTACTTC; D: NA; V: TRBV7-2; size: few; J: TRBJ2-5
CDR3: CASSYWAGATGELFF; DNA: TGTGCCAGCAGTTACTGGGCAGGGGCCACCGGGGAGCTGTTTTTT; D: NA; V: TRBV6-5; size: many; J: TRBJ2-2
CDR3: CASSRAGGVEAFF; DNA: TGTGCCAGCAGCCGGGCGGGGGGCGTTGAAGCTTTCTTT; D: NA; V: TRBV7-3; size: few; J: TRBJ1-1
CDR3: CASSLGELDEQFF; DNA: TGCGCCAGCAGCTTGGGAGAGTTGGATGAGCAGTTCTTC; D: NA; V: TRBV5-1; size: many; J: TRBJ2-1
CDR3: CASSATGGWTEAFF; DNA: TGTGCCAGCAGCGCCACAGGGGGATGGACTGAAGCTTTCTTT; D: TRBD1; V: TRBV2; size: many; J: TRBJ1-1
CDR3: CASSLAGSWDTQYF; DNA: TGCGCCAGCAGCTTGGCCGGTTCCTGGGATACGCAGTATTTT; D: NA; V: TRBV5-1; size: many; J: TRBJ2-3
CDR3: CASSLARGVSYEQYF; DNA: TGTGCCAGCAGCTTGGCCCGGGGAGTGTCCTACGAGCAGTACTTC; D: NA; V: TRBV5-4; size: NA; J: TRBJ2-7
CDR3: CSARRFAGGRKDTQYF; DNA: TGCAGTGCTAGACGGTTCGCGGGGGGGCGTAAAGATACGCAGTATTTT; D: TRBD2; V: TRBV20-1; size: few; J: TRBJ2-3
CDR3: CASSSQGLNTEAFF; DNA: TGTGCCAGCAGCTCGCAGGGCCTGAACACTGAAGCTTTCTTT; D: NA; V: TRBV7-3; size: many; J: TRBJ1-1
CDR3: CASSELGFSYNEQFF; DNA: TGTGCCAGCAGTGAACTGGGTTTCTCCTACAATGAGCAGTTCTTC; D: NA; V: TRBV2; size: NA; J: TRBJ2-1
CDR3: CASSAQDSGANVLTF; DNA: TGTGCCAGCAGCGCACAGGACTCTGGGGCCAACGTCCTGACTTTC; D: NA; V: TRBV9; size: many; J: TRBJ2-6
CDR3: CASSLSAQGDGYTF; DNA: TGTGCCAGCAGTTTATCCGCCCAGGGCGATGGCTACACCTTC; D: NA; V: TRBV12-3/TRBV12-4; size: many; J: TRBJ1-2
CDR3: CASSPGTQGVIGYTF; DNA: TGTGCCAGCTCACCAGGAACACAGGGGGTGATTGGCTACACCTTC; D: TRBD1; V: TRBV18; size: many; J: TRBJ1-2
CDR3: CIASSYGGQETQYF; DNA: TGCATTGCTAGCTCTTATGGGGGGCAAGAGACCCAGTACTTC; D: NA; V: TRBV20-1; size: NA; J: TRBJ2-5
CDR3: CASSVLDRENTEAFF; DNA: TGCGCCAGCAGCGTGCTGGACAGGGAGAACACTGAAGCTTTCTTT; D: TRBD1; V: TRBV5-1; size: many; J: TRBJ1-1